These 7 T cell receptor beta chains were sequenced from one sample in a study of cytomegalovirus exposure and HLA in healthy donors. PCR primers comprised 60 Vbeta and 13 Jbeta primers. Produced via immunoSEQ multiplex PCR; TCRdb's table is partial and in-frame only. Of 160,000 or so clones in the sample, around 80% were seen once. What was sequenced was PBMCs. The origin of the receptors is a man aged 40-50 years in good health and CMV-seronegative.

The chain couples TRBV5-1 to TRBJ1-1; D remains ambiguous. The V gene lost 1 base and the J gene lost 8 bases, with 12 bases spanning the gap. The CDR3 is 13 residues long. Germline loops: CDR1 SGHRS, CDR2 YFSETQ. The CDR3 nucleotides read TGCGCCAGCAGCTTGTATGATTCCAGGGAAGCTTTCTTT. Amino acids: CASSLYDSREAFF.

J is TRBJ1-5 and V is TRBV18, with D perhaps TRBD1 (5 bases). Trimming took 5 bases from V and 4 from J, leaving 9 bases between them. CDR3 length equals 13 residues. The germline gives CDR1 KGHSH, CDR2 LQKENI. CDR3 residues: CASSSDKNQPQHF. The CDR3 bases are TGTGCCAGCTCATCGGACAAGAATCAGCCCCAGCATTTT. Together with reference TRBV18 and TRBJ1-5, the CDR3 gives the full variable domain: NAGVMQNPRHLVRRRGQEARLRCSPMKGHSHVYWYRQLPEEGLKFMVYLQKENIIDESGMPKERFSAEFPKEGPSILRIQQVVRGDSAAYFCASSSDKNQPQHFGDGTRLSIL.

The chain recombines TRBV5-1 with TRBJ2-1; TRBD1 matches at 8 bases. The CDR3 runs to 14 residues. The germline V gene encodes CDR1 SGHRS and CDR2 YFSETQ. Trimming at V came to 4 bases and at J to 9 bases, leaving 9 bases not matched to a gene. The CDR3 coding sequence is TGCGCCAGCAGCCCCACCCAGGGGGCCGGTGAGCAGTTCTTC. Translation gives CASSPTQGAGEQFF.

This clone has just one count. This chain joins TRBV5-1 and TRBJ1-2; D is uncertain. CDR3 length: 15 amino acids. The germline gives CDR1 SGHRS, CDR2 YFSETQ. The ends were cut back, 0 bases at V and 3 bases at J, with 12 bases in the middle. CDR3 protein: CASSLGAVMDYGYTF. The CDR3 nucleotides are TGCGCCAGCAGCTTGGGGGCAGTAATGGACTATGGCTACACCTTC.

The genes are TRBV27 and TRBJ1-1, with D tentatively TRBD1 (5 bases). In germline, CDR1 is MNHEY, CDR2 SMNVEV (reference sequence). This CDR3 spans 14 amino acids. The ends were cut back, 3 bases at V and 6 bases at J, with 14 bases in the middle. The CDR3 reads CASSFRGGVAEAFF. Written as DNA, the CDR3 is TGTGCCAGCAGTTTTCGGGGGGGAGTCGCTGAAGCTTTCTTT.

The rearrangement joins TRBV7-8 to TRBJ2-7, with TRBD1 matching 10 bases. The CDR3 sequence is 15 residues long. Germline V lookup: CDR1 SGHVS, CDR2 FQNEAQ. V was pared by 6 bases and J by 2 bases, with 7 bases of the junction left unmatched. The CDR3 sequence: CASRRTGGRTYEQYF. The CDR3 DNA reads TGTGCCAGCAGGAGGACAGGGGGGCGAACCTACGAGCAGTACTTC.

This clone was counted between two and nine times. CDR3 region: CASSSPREGHTEAFF. In DNA form, the CDR3 reads TGTGCCAGCAGCTCACCCCGGGAGGGGCACACTGAAGCTTTCTTT. The chain employs TRBV5-4 and TRBJ1-1; TRBD1 is a possible D gene (5 bases). This CDR3 contains 15 residues. The V end lost 3 bases, the J end lost 3 bases, and 15 bases lay between the germline ends. CDR1 is SGHNT and CDR2 is YYREEE in the germline V gene (reference sequence).